Each of the 9 T cell receptor beta chains below was sequenced from the same sample in a study of vaccination effects on CD4 cells after COVID-19. Following 10 days of culture, CD4+ T cells were isolated. Each person got two doses of an mRNA SARS-CoV-2 vaccine, BNT162b2 or mRNA-1273. No cognate antigen is known for these TCRs. The data were produced by immunoSEQ multiplex PCR, yet TCRdb's version contains in-frame clones alone and is incomplete. The sample lists 45,000 to 60,000 clones; around 70% were seen once. Source: CD4+ T cells from PBMCs cultured without peptide, taken after COVID-19 vaccination. These receptors originate from a human donor who received a COVID-19 vaccine.

The chain carries TRBV12-3 or TRBV12-4 and TRBJ2-2; D is uncertain. The germline V and J ends were trimmed by 3 bases and 6 bases, with 8 bases remaining between them. The CDR3 contains 13 residues. The CDR3 DNA reads TGTGCCAGCAGTTTCCGGGTAGCCGGGGAGCTGTTTTTT. Protein: CASSFRVAGELFF.

This rearrangement joins TRBV5-4 to TRBJ2-1, with 8 bases matching TRBD2. The V segment lost 4 bases and the J segment 4 bases; nucleotides outside the gene matches: 7. Germline lookup yields CDR1 SGHNT and CDR2 YYREEE (reference sequence). This CDR3 region has 15 residues. DNA for the CDR3: TGTGCCAGCAGCGCCGTGGGCGGGGGGTACAATGAGCAGTTCTTC. Its translation is CASSAVGGGYNEQFF. The variable domain in full, completed from reference TRBV5-4 and TRBJ2-1, reads ETGVTQSPTHLIKTRGQQVTLRCSSQSGHNTVSWYQQALGQGPQFIFQYYREEENGRGNFPPRFSGLQFPNYSSELNVNALELDDSALYLCASSAVGGGYNEQFFGPGTRLTVL.

The V gene is TRBV14, the J gene TRBJ2-1; 10 nucleotides line up with TRBD2. This CDR3 contains 20 residues. V dropped 0 bases and J dropped 5; count of bases not matched to a gene: 16. CDR1 is SGHDN and CDR2 is FVKESK in the germline V gene. The CDR3 region is CASSQERAWSLAGGNNEQFF. The CDR3, as DNA: TGTGCCAGCAGCCAAGAAAGGGCGTGGTCCTTAGCGGGAGGCAACAATGAGCAGTTCTTC.

This clone was found a few times. The chain couples TRBV5-4 to TRBJ2-6; D is possibly TRBD2 (6 bases). Germline-derived CDR1 and CDR2 are SGHNT and YYREEE (reference sequence). V lost 4 bases and J 3 bases, leaving 11 bases between the germline ends. CDR3 length: 15 amino acids. The CDR3, as DNA: TGTGCCAGCAGCCAGGAGGGGAGTGGGGCCAACGTCCTGACTTTC. It specifies CASSQEGSGANVLTF.

The V and J genes are TRBV29-1 and TRBJ2-7, with no clear D. CDR1 SQVTM and CDR2 ANQGSEA come from the germline V gene. The ends were cut back, 4 bases at V and 5 bases at J, with 15 bases in the middle. The CDR3 loop spans 13 amino acids. CDR3 residues: CSVVGRRLDEQYF. The CDR3 nucleotides are TGCAGCGTTGTCGGCAGGCGTCTCGACGAGCAGTACTTC.

In its sample, this clone was seen a few times. The rearrangement joins TRBV6-2 or TRBV6-3 to TRBJ2-3, with D perhaps TRBD2 (6 bases). Trimming left V 5 bases short and J 5 bases short, with 14 bases between. Per the germline V gene, CDR1 is MNHEY and CDR2 is SVGEGT. The CDR3 contains 14 residues. This chain's CDR3 is CASSPRLGGDTQYF. In nucleotides, the CDR3 is TGTGCCAGCAGTCCCAGACTAGGAGGAGATACGCAGTATTTT.

This chain connects TRBV3-1 (or the pseudogene TRBV3-2) to TRBJ2-5; D remains unclear. Germline V gives CDR1 LGHDT, CDR2 YNNKEL (reference sequence). Between the trimmed V and J ends, which lost 3 bases and 3 bases, there was a span of 8 bases. The length of the CDR3 is 13 residues. The CDR3 DNA sequence: TGTGCCAGCAGCCAGGGCTTAAAAGAGACCCAGTACTTC. Protein: CASSQGLKETQYF.

This clone came up many times. The rearrangement links TRBV6-1 to TRBJ2-6; D assignment may be TRBD1 or TRBD2 (5 bases each). Trimming pared 3 bases from V and 2 bases from J, leaving 17 bases between. Germline CDR1 MNHNS, CDR2 SASEGT. CDR3 length: 18 residues. The CDR3 DNA follows: TGTGCCAGCAGTGAGTTATTGGGACCCGGGGCTGGGGCCAACGTCCTGACTTTC. This codes for CASSELLGPGAGANVLTF.

This clone has only a few counts. The rearrangement links TRBV24-1 to TRBJ1-2; possibly TRBD1 for D (5 bases). V lost 0 bases, J lost 6 bases, and 7 bases lay in between. The CDR3 has 13 residues. Germline V gene lookup returns CDR1 KGHDR and CDR2 SFDVKD. Here the CDR3 reads CATSDLWGDGYTF. DNA for the CDR3: TGTGCCACCAGTGATTTGTGGGGCGATGGCTACACCTTC.